This T cell receptor (beta chain) was captured by sequencing in a study of graft-versus-host responses after intestinal transplantation. CDR3 length: 15 residues. With V trimmed by 5 bases and J by 5 bases, 8 bases remained unmatched. In germline, CDR1 is MDHEN, CDR2 SYDVKM. Profiling relied on immunoSEQ multiplex PCR, and the TCRdb table lists in-frame clones only, not all of them. The table has about 100,000 clones, more than 75% seen once; the top ten hold 0.9% to 1%. On this clone itself: Its antigen is unknown.

The clonotype comes from a human donor who was the organ donor for an intestinal transplant. Source: unstimulated CD4+ T cells sorted from spleen or lymph node cells, taken before transplant. The rearrangement uses TRBV28 and TRBJ2-5, with 10 bases lining up with TRBD2. The CDR3 sequence is CASSPALAGAETQYF. CDR3 DNA: TGTGCCAGCAGTCCGGCCCTAGCGGGGGCGGAGACCCAGTACTTC.